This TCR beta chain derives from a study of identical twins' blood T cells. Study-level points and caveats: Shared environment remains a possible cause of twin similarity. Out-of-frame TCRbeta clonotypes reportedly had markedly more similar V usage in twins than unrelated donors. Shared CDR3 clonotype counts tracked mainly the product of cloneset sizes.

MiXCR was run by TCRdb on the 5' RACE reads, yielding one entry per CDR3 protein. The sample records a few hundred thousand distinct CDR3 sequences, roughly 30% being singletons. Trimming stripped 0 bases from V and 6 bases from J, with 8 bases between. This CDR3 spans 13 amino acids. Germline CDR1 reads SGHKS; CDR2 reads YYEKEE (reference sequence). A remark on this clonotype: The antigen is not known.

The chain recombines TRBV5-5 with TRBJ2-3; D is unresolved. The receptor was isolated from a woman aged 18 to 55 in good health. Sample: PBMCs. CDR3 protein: CASSLDLEDTQYF. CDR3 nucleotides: TGTGCCAGCAGCTTGGACCTCGAGGATACGCAGTATTTT.